This T cell receptor beta chain derives from a study of T-cell reconstitution after alpha-beta-depleted transplantation in children. This clonotype came up many times. Its specificity is not known. The CDR3 sequence is 16 residues long. Germline loops: CDR1 SGHNT, CDR2 YYREEE (reference sequence). V gave up 4 bases and J gave up 1 base, with 17 bases separating them. Study conclusions and caveats: Alpha-beta T cells present about two months after transplant were reported to originate from several hundred expanded graft clones.

The TCRbeta library was prepared with unique molecular identifiers. From the PCR reads, TCRdb called clonotypes with MiXCR, one entry per CDR3 protein. The sample yields around 140,000 distinct CDR3 sequences, 8% to 10% seen once. The sample was PBMCs, mostly from graft donor cells, taken 180 days after TCRalphabeta/CD19-depleted stem cell transplant. The J gene is TRBJ2-5, the V gene TRBV5-4; D remains ambiguous. The receptor was isolated from a female patient aged 2 to 10 who had a stem cell transplant for congenital amegakaryocytic thrombocytopenia, so the T cells may come from the graft donor. The CDR3 DNA reads TGTGCCAGCAGCCTCCGGCGCGGCGGCAGCCAAGAGACCCAGTACTTC. As protein: CASSLRRGGSQETQYF.